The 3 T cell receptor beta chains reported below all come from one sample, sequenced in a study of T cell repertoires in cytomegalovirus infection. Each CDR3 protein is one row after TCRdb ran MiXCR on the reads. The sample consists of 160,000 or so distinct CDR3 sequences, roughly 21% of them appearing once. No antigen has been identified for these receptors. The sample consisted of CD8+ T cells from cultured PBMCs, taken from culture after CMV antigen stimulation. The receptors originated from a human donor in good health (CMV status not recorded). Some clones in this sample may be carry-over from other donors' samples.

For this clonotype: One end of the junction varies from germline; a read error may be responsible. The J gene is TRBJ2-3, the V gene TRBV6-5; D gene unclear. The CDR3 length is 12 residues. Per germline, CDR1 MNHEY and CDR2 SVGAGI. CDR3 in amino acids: CASSPGPGPLFF. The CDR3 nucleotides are TGTGCCAGCAGTCCCGGTCCCGGCCCCTTATTTTTT.

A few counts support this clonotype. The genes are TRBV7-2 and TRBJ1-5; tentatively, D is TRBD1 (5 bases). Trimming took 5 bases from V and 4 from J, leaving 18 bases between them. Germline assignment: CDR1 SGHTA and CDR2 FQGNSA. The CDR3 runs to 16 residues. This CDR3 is CASSQRGTLLNQPQHF. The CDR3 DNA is TGTGCCAGCAGCCAGCGGGGGACGTTACTGAATCAGCCCCAGCATTTT.

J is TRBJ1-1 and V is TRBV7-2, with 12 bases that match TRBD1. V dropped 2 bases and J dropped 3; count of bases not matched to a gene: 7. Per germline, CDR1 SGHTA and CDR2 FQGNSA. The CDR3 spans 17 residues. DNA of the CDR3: TGTGCCAGCAGCTTACTGGGGACAGGGGGCCGGGACACTGAAGCTTTCTTT. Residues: CASSLLGTGGRDTEAFF.